This is a list of T cell receptor beta chains from one sample in a study of blood T cell repertoires in COVID-19. The repertoire was sequenced with immunoSEQ multiplex PCR; TCRdb's copy has only in-frame clones and lacks some. The sample lists about 200,000 clones, more than 85% occurring once. The sequenced sample consisted of peripheral blood. These receptors all stem from a woman between 50 and 59 years old with COVID-19, enrolled during active disease. The CDR3 runs from the conserved cysteine through the conserved F or W. The D gene is left open where the match is weak.

J,D,V,DNA,CDR3
TRBJ1-1,NA,TRBV18,TGTGCCAGCTCACCCGCAGGGCGGACTGAAGCTTTCTTT,CASSPAGRTEAFF
TRBJ2-2,NA,TRBV10-1,TGCGCCAGCAGTTCAGGGAACGCCGGGGAGCTGTTTTTT,CASSSGNAGELFF
TRBJ2-2,TRBD1,TRBV7-8,TGTGCCAGCAGCGCACAGGGGGCCGGGGAGCTGTTTTTT,CASSAQGAGELFF
TRBJ1-1,TRBD1,TRBV7-3,TGTGCCAGCAGCCCCAGGGGGGTCACTGAAGCTTTCTTT,CASSPRGVTEAFF
TRBJ1-4,TRBD1,TRBV28,TGTGCCAGCACCTCGGGACAGGGGAGTGAAAAACTGTTTTTT,CASTSGQGSEKLFF
TRBJ1-6,NA,TRBV5-6,TGTGCCAGCAGCTTGGGAACAGGCACAAATTCACCCCTCCACTTT,CASSLGTGTNSPLHF
TRBJ1-6,TRBD1,TRBV7-9,TGTGCCAGCAGCTTCCAGGGGGCTTCACCCCTCCACTTT,CASSFQGASPLHF
TRBJ1-5,NA,TRBV6-6,TGTGCCAGCACCGTCTACAGGGCTACAAATCAGCCCCAGCATTTT,CASTVYRATNQPQHF
TRBJ1-2,NA,TRBV19,TGTGCCAGTAGTATACCGGGGGGGCGGTATGGCTACACCTTC,CASSIPGGRYGYTF
TRBJ2-7,NA,TRBV7-2,TGTGCCAGCAGCTTAGAGCTAGTGGCCCACGAGCAGTACTTC,CASSLELVAHEQYF
TRBJ1-4,NA,TRBV19,TGTGCCAGTAGCCCCGGTATATCTAATGAAAAACTGTTTTTT,CASSPGISNEKLFF